This record looks at one T cell receptor beta chain sequence and its context. Its antigen is still unknown. The CDR3 is made up of 15 amino acids. V was trimmed by 3 bases and J by 0 bases, leaving 11 bases between them. Germline loops: CDR1 MDHEN, CDR2 SYDVKM. The data stem from a study of cytomegalovirus exposure and HLA in healthy donors. Primers for the PCR totalled 60 Vbeta and 13 Jbeta. In the source study's methods: About 9.9 million of the about 80 million unique TCR beta chains counted in a later analysis were shared. Profiled with immunoSEQ multiplex PCR; TCRdb holds only in-frame clones, not every one. Clone size and V and J calls were adopted from that table, with D and trimming inferred from the DNA. The data contain over 95,000 clones, roughly 69% of them singletons. Findings of the study overall: The study designated 160 or so TCR beta chains cytomegalovirus-associated. TRBV6-2, TRBV6-3 and other indistinguishable V segments were excluded.

Sequenced material: PBMCs. The sequence was collected from a human donor in good health. This chain uses TRBV28 with TRBJ1-1; D gene ambiguous. CDR3 loop: CASSFQAPMNTEAFF. CDR3 in DNA: TGTGCCAGCAGTTTTCAGGCTCCAATGAACACTGAAGCTTTCTTT.